This entry lists 28 T cell receptor beta chains sequenced from one sample in a study of cytomegalovirus exposure and HLA in healthy donors. The primer mix had 60 Vbeta and 13 Jbeta primers. Assay used: immunoSEQ multiplex PCR; TCRdb lists only in-frame clones, some missing. The sample yields 90,000 to 150,000 clones, over 70% seen once. What was sequenced was PBMCs. The receptors stem from a woman between 40 and 50 years old in good health and CMV-seropositive.

V is TRBV2 and J is TRBJ2-1, with TRBD2 matching over 10 bases. The CDR3 covers 14 residues. V was pared by 6 bases and J by 7 bases, with 6 bases of the junction left unmatched. The germline gives CDR1 SNHLY, CDR2 FYNNEI. The CDR3 sequence is CASSPGLAKNEQFF. The CDR3, as DNA: TGTGCCAGCAGCCCGGGACTAGCGAAAAATGAGCAGTTCTTC.

The rearrangement joins TRBV7-2 to TRBJ1-1; D unclear. The CDR3 extends over 14 amino acids. Germline assignment: CDR1 SGHTA and CDR2 FQGNSA. Deletions cut 6 bases from V and 0 bases from J, with 11 bases between. The DNA for the CDR3 is TGTGCCAGCAGTCTCGACACAGTGAACACTGAAGCTTTCTTT. Translated: CASSLDTVNTEAFF.

The V call is TRBV5-1, the J call TRBJ2-1, with 8 bases lining up with TRBD2. The CDR3 loop spans 15 amino acids. Germline CDR1 is SGHRS and CDR2 is YFSETQ. V trimming: 4 bases; J trimming: 6 bases; junction bases outside the gene matches: 9. The CDR3 DNA is TGCGCCAGCAGCCCGGGACTAGTAATGCGCAATGAGCAGTTCTTC. Its translation: CASSPGLVMRNEQFF.

The genes are TRBV4-3 and TRBJ2-1; D is possibly TRBD2 (6 bases). Trimming left V 0 bases short and J 0 bases short, with 15 bases between. The germline V gene has CDR1 LGHNA and CDR2 YSLEER. The CDR3 spans 18 residues. For the CDR3, the DNA is TGCGCCAGCAGCCAAGAAGCCAGCGGGTTGAGCTCCTACAATGAGCAGTTCTTC. Its protein is CASSQEASGLSSYNEQFF.

CDR3 coding DNA: TGTGCCAGTAGTATTTCGGGGGGTCCCAATCAGCCCCAGCATTTT. It translates to CASSISGGPNQPQHF. V and J are TRBV19 and TRBJ1-5, with D maybe TRBD1 (5 bases). V gave up 3 bases and J gave up 3 bases, with 12 bases separating them. Germline V gene data show CDR1 as LNHDA and CDR2 as SQIVND (reference sequence). This CDR3 has 15 residues.

This chain joins TRBV4-3 and TRBJ2-1; 12 nucleotides agree with TRBD2. The ends lost 3 bases at V and 6 bases at J; junction bases unmatched: 6. The CDR3 extends over 16 amino acids. The germline V gene has CDR1 LGHNA and CDR2 YSLEER. In DNA form, the CDR3 reads TGCGCCAGCAGCCACCCCCTAGCGGGAGGGGGCAATGAGCAGTTCTTC. The encoded protein is CASSHPLAGGGNEQFF.

This chain joins TRBV19 and TRBJ1-3; D perhaps matches TRBD1 (6 bases). V shed 0 bases and J shed 4 bases, with 10 bases lying between them. There are 15 residues in the CDR3. Germline CDR1 is LNHDA and CDR2 is SQIVND (reference sequence). CDR3 DNA: TGTGCCAGTAGTATAGAGGGGACACCGGGAAACACCATATATTTT. It specifies CASSIEGTPGNTIYF.

This rearrangement joins TRBV15 to TRBJ2-3; 7 bases align to TRBD1. This CDR3 contains 14 residues. Germline V CDR1 and CDR2: LNHNV, YYDKDF (reference sequence). The V and J ends lost 5 bases and 4 bases, in that order; junction bases with no gene match: 6. In nucleotides, the CDR3 is TGTGCCACCAGCCCCCGACAGGGAGCAGATACGCAGTATTTT. It specifies CATSPRQGADTQYF.

The chain has TRBV6-6 and TRBJ2-6, with D possibly TRBD1 on 6 matching bases. Per germline, CDR1 MNHNY and CDR2 SVGAGI (reference sequence). Trimming cost V 4 bases and J 8 bases, with 18 bases left between them. This CDR3 comprises 16 residues. CDR3 region: CASSSLDSNGPNVLTF. The CDR3 region has the DNA TGTGCCAGCAGTTCACTGGACAGCAACGGACCCAACGTCCTGACTTTC.

The V and J genes are TRBV7-3 and TRBJ2-5; 8 bases map to TRBD2. There are 16 residues in the CDR3. V trimming: 0 bases; J trimming: 1 base; junction bases outside the gene matches: 4. The V gene's germline CDR1 is SGHTA and CDR2 FQGTGA. The CDR3 is CASSLTSGEVQETQYF. The DNA of the CDR3 is TGTGCCAGCAGCTTAACTAGCGGGGAAGTCCAAGAGACCCAGTACTTC.

The chain employs TRBV7-8 and TRBJ2-3; 8 bases are a match to TRBD1. The CDR3 extends over 16 amino acids. V lost 4 bases, J lost 1 base, and 7 bases stayed unmatched. The V gene's germline CDR1 is SGHVS and CDR2 FQNEAQ. The chain's CDR3 is CASSSTGGTGTDTQYF. DNA of the CDR3: TGTGCCAGCAGCTCCACAGGGGGAACAGGCACAGATACGCAGTATTTT. The whole variable domain, remainder taken from reference TRBV7-8 and TRBJ2-3, is GAGVSQSPRYKVAKRGQDVALRCDPISGHVSLFWYQQALGQGPEFLTYFQNEAQLDKSGLPSDRFFAERPEGSVSTLKIQRTQQEDSAVYLCASSSTGGTGTDTQYFGPGTRLTVL.

This clone appeared once. The rearrangement joins TRBV6-5 to TRBJ1-3, with 7 bases that match TRBD1. The CDR3 totals 15 residues. V was pared by 7 bases and J by 0 bases, with 6 bases of the junction left unmatched. CDR1 and CDR2 from the germline V gene are MNHEY and SVGAGI. The CDR3, as DNA: TGTGCCAGCACCGATTACAGGGGCTCTGGAAACACCATATATTTT. Translation gives CASTDYRGSGNTIYF.

The rearrangement joins TRBV12-5 to TRBJ1-1; tentatively, D is TRBD1 (6 bases). The CDR3 runs 17 residues. Trimming removed 4 bases at V and 3 bases at J, with 21 bases between. From germline, CDR1 is LGHNT and CDR2 FRNRAP. The DNA for the CDR3 is TGTGCTAGTGGTTCTACGAAACAGGGATCTATGGACACTGAAGCTTTCTTT. Translation: CASGSTKQGSMDTEAFF.

V usage is TRBV19 and J usage is TRBJ1-2, with 7 bases aligning to TRBD1. The CDR3 length is 13 residues. Germline V gene data show CDR1 as LNHDA and CDR2 as SQIVND (reference sequence). V was clipped by 5 bases and J by 3 bases; unmatched bases: 3. CDR3 loop: CASSLQGDYGYTF. The CDR3 nucleotides are TGTGCCAGTAGTTTGCAGGGGGACTATGGCTACACCTTC. Looking up the rest from reference TRBV19 and TRBJ1-2 gives the full variable domain: DGGITQSPKYLFRKEGQNVTLSCEQNLNHDAMYWYRQDPGQGLRLIYYSQIVNDFQKGDIAEGYSVSREKKESFPLTVTSAQKNPTAFYLCASSLQGDYGYTFGSGTRLTVV.

The V and J genes are TRBV10-3 and TRBJ1-2; D remains ambiguous. V lost 0 bases and J 4 bases, leaving 6 bases between the germline ends. The germline gives CDR1 ENHRY, CDR2 SYGVKD. The length of the CDR3 is 13 residues. CDR3 nucleotide sequence: TGTGCCATCAGTGAGTCTGGGAGCTATGGCTACACCTTC. The encoded protein is CAISESGSYGYTF.

This sequence joins TRBV29-1 and TRBJ2-5; 8 positions agree with TRBD2. CDR1 and CDR2 from the germline V gene are SQVTM and ANQGSEA. This CDR3 is built from 14 residues. Trimming cost V 1 base and J 3 bases; bases outside gene matches: 4. CDR3 coding DNA: TGCAGCGTTGAAGGCGGAGCGGGGGAAGAGACCCAGTACTTC. Translated: CSVEGGAGEETQYF.

The CDR3 region has the DNA TGCGCCAGCAGCCAGAACCCGGGGACTGGGGCCAACGTCCTGACTTTC. Translation: CASSQNPGTGANVLTF. The chain joins TRBV4-3 to TRBJ2-6; a possible D gene is TRBD2 (5 bases). Germline assignment: CDR1 LGHNA and CDR2 YSLEER. This CDR3 region has 16 residues. Trimming removed 3 bases from V and 2 bases from J, with 11 bases in between.

The rearrangement links TRBV9 to TRBJ2-1, with 8 bases identical to TRBD2. V shed 2 bases, J shed 2 bases, and the junction held 15 bases outside the gene matches. The CDR3 spans 19 residues. The V gene's germline CDR1 is SGDLS and CDR2 YYNGEE. DNA of the CDR3: TGTGCCAGCAGCGTGGCCGCAGGACTAGCCGGGGGGACCTACAATGAGCAGTTCTTC. Protein sequence: CASSVAAGLAGGTYNEQFF.

The chain employs TRBV7-3 and TRBJ1-2, with TRBD1 matching over 8 bases. CDR3 length: 13 residues. CDR1 is SGHTA, CDR2 FQGTGA, per germline. V lost 2 bases, J lost 6 bases, and 2 bases stayed unmatched. CDR3 DNA sequence: TGTGCCAGCAGCTTAGGGACAGGAAATGGCTACACCTTC. Its translation: CASSLGTGNGYTF.

This chain connects TRBV10-3 to TRBJ1-4; possible D gene TRBD1, 6 bases. Trimming removed 7 bases at V and 8 bases at J, with 14 bases between. CDR3 length: 13 amino acids. CDR1 and CDR2 from the germline V gene are ENHRY and SYGVKD. CDR3 nucleotides: TGTGCCATCACTTCGGACAGAGGGGAAAAACTGTTTTTT. Translation gives CAITSDRGEKLFF.

The J gene is TRBJ1-4, the V gene TRBV6-6; D gene uncertain. V shed 6 bases and J shed 0 bases, with 5 bases lying between them. This CDR3 contains 13 residues. Germline CDR1 and CDR2: MNHNY and SVGAGI (reference sequence). For the CDR3, the DNA is TGTGCCAGCAGGGAGACAACTAATGAAAAACTGTTTTTT. This codes for CASRETTNEKLFF.

This clone appeared a few times. The rearrangement links TRBV7-2 to TRBJ1-2; D may be TRBD1 (6 bases). The length of the CDR3 is 14 residues. V was clipped by 5 bases and J by 0 bases, with 10 bases between them. The germline gives CDR1 SGHTA, CDR2 FQGNSA. CDR3 amino acids: CASSPGHPNYGYTF. For the CDR3, the DNA is TGTGCCAGCAGCCCGGGACATCCTAACTATGGCTACACCTTC.

V and J are TRBV9 and TRBJ2-3; 9 bases are shared with TRBD2. The junction had 2 bases not matched to a gene; V was cut back by 1 base and J by 2 bases. Germline assignment: CDR1 SGDLS and CDR2 YYNGEE. This CDR3 region has 15 residues. CDR3 DNA sequence: TGTGCCAGCAGCGTATTAGCGGGAGTCACAGATACGCAGTATTTT. Amino acids: CASSVLAGVTDTQYF.

This clone occurred a few times. The V gene is TRBV30, the J gene TRBJ1-2; no clear D. The CDR3 runs to 14 residues. V shed 3 bases and J shed 2 bases, with 13 bases lying between them. Germline CDR1 is GTSNPN and CDR2 is SVGIG (reference sequence). The CDR3 coding sequence is TGTGCCTGGAGCCCCAGCGGCGGCAACTATGGCTACACCTTC. Translating gives CAWSPSGGNYGYTF.

The chain is built from TRBV9 and TRBJ1-1; D may be TRBD1 (6 bases). The germline gives CDR1 SGDLS, CDR2 YYNGEE. The V end was cut by 0 bases, the J end by 5 bases, with 8 bases between. CDR3 length: 13 amino acids. The CDR3 bases are TGTGCCAGCAGCGTAGACACAGGGACTGAAGCTTTCTTT. Encoded protein: CASSVDTGTEAFF.

V gene TRBV30 combines with J gene TRBJ2-7; 11 bases are a match to TRBD1. The V segment lost 3 bases and the J segment 3 bases; nucleotides outside the gene matches: 1. Germline V CDR1 and CDR2: GTSNPN, SVGIG (reference sequence). The CDR3 spans 13 residues. This chain's CDR3 is CAWRGTGGYEQYF. CDR3 DNA sequence: TGTGCCTGGAGGGGGACAGGGGGCTACGAGCAGTACTTC. The entire variable domain, with the rest obtained from reference TRBV30 and TRBJ2-7, is as follows: SQTIHQWPATLVQPVGSPLSLECTVEGTSNPNLYWYRQAAGRGLQLLFYSVGIGQISSEVPQNLSASRPQDRQFILSSKKLLLSDSGFYLCAWRGTGGYEQYFGPGTRLTVT.

This rearrangement joins TRBV9 to TRBJ2-2, with D hard to call. V shed 4 bases and J shed 7 bases, with 17 bases lying between them. CDR3 length: 15 amino acids. Germline loops: CDR1 SGDLS, CDR2 YYNGEE. Here the CDR3 reads CASSSRPVLSGELFF. Written as DNA, the CDR3 is TGTGCCAGCAGCTCCCGACCGGTACTAAGCGGGGAGCTGTTTTTT.

This clone was observed once. This chain connects TRBV28 to TRBJ1-1; TRBD1 matches 9 bases. This CDR3 has 14 residues. The germline V gene has CDR1 MDHEN and CDR2 SYDVKM. V lost 6 bases to trimming and J lost 7 bases; unmatched junction nucleotides: 9. The CDR3 is CASRATGGDIEAFF. CDR3 nucleotide sequence: TGTGCCAGCAGGGCGACAGGGGGGGATATTGAAGCTTTCTTT.